The 13 T cell receptor beta chains given below trace back to one sample, sequenced in a study of T-cell memory formation after mild COVID-19. Each CDR3 protein gets one entry after TCRdb re-called the 5' RACE reads with MiXCR. The sample carries around 340,000 distinct CDR3 sequences, over 10% recorded once. Sample: PBMCs or a T cell subset sorted from them (not recorded which). The receptors here all came from a man younger than 35 who had mild COVID-19 (a few samples of this study predate the infection). Cell type and time point are not known.

V and J are TRBV7-9 and TRBJ2-7; TRBD1 matches 9 bases. Germline trimming cut 5 bases from V and 6 bases from J; bases unmatched to any gene: 8. The CDR3 has 14 residues. CDR1 and CDR2 (germline): SEHNR, FQNEAQ (reference sequence). For the CDR3, the DNA is TGTGCCAGCAGCAGCGGGACAGGGTTTCGCGAGCAGTACTTC. This translates into CASSSGTGFREQYF. The full variable domain, its missing parts supplied by reference TRBV7-9 and TRBJ2-7, is DTGVSQNPRHKITKRGQNVTFRCDPISEHNRLYWYRQTLGQGPEFLTYFQNEAQLEKSRLLSDRFSAERPKGSFSTLEIQRTEQGDSAMYLCASSSGTGFREQYFGPGTRLTVT.

The chain combines TRBV6-6 with TRBJ2-5, with 8 nucleotides matching TRBD1. The germline V gene encodes CDR1 MNHNY and CDR2 SVGAGI (reference sequence). CDR3 size: 17 residues. Losses at the gene ends were 7 bases for V and 5 bases for J; bases not matched to a gene: 18. The CDR3 region has the DNA TGTGCCAGCACCCCGGGACAGGAAAAATTGATACAGGAGACCCAGTACTTC. It yields the protein CASTPGQEKLIQETQYF.

The chain combines TRBV18 with TRBJ2-7; TRBD2 might be the D (6 bases). V was trimmed by 0 bases and J by 2 bases, leaving 11 bases between them. The CDR3 runs to 15 residues. CDR1 KGHSH and CDR2 LQKENI come from the germline V gene. The CDR3 bases are TGTGCCAGCTCACCACCTGGGACTCCCCCCTACGAGCAGTACTTC. This gives the protein CASSPPGTPPYEQYF.

This chain joins TRBV5-1 and TRBJ1-6; no clear D gene. V shed 0 bases and J shed 5 bases, with 6 bases lying between them. The CDR3 is 14 amino acids. Per germline, CDR1 SGHRS and CDR2 YFSETQ. CDR3 DNA sequence: TGCGCCAGCAGCTTGGCACCGAATAATTCACCCCTCCACTTT. Translation gives CASSLAPNNSPLHF.

This sequence joins TRBV11-2 and TRBJ2-7; maybe TRBD2 (5 bases). Deletions cut 1 base from V and 4 bases from J, with 8 bases between. The CDR3 loop spans 13 amino acids. Germline V gene sequence: CDR1 SGHAT, CDR2 FQNNGV. The CDR3 here is CASSLASGYEQYF. The CDR3 DNA sequence: TGTGCCAGCAGCTTAGCCTCGGGGTACGAGCAGTACTTC.

Written as DNA, the CDR3 is TGCAGTGCTAGAGATGGGACTAGCGGGGTCGAGCAGTACGTC. Translation: CSARDGTSGVEQYV. This chain joins TRBV20-1 and TRBJ2-7, with 13 bases aligning to TRBD2. The ends lost 0 bases at V and 6 bases at J; junction bases unmatched: 2. Germline values: CDR1 DFQATT, CDR2 SNEGSKA (reference sequence). The CDR3 covers 14 residues.

This clonotype was counted at least ten times. The chain employs TRBV7-9 and TRBJ1-1; tentatively, D is TRBD1 (5 bases). V shed 5 bases and J shed 1 base, with 11 bases lying between them. CDR1 and CDR2 from the germline V gene are SEHNR and FQNEAQ (reference sequence). The CDR3 has 14 amino acids. The CDR3: CASSEIGGNTEAFF. CDR3 bases: TGTGCCAGCAGCGAGATCGGGGGGAACACTGAAGCTTTCTTT.

This clonotype was seen a few times. This sequence joins TRBV10-2 and TRBJ2-5; D gene unclear. CDR1 WSHSY and CDR2 SAAADI come from the germline V gene. This CDR3 has 15 amino acids. V was trimmed by 2 bases and J by 9 bases, leaving 19 bases between them. This CDR3 reads CASSEGVHQGVAQYF. DNA of the CDR3: TGCGCCAGCAGTGAGGGGGTGCACCAAGGAGTGGCCCAGTACTTC.

This clonotype has just a few counts. The CDR3, as DNA: TGTGCCAGCAGCTTATTCGTAGAGAATCAGCCCCAGCATTTT. As protein: CASSLFVENQPQHF. The J gene is TRBJ1-5, the V gene TRBV5-6; D is unresolved. Looked up from germline, CDR1 is SGHDT and CDR2 is YYEEEE. Trimming shortened V by 2 bases and J by 4 bases, and 10 bases separated the two germline ends. The CDR3 extends over 14 amino acids. Looking up the rest from reference TRBV5-6 and TRBJ1-5 gives the full variable domain: DAGVTQSPTHLIKTRGQQVTLRCSPKSGHDTVSWYQQALGQGPQFIFQYYEEEERQRGNFPDRFSGHQFPNYSSELNVNALLLGDSALYLCASSLFVENQPQHFGDGTRLSIL.

This clonotype has ten or more counts. The J gene is TRBJ1-1, the V gene TRBV7-3; D call uncertain. Trimming left V 2 bases short and J 1 base short, with 8 bases between. This CDR3 comprises 14 residues. Germline V gene sequence: CDR1 SGHTA, CDR2 FQGTGA. The CDR3 bases are TGTGCCAGCAGCTTACGCGGTAGGAACACTGAAGCTTTCTTT. The encoded protein is CASSLRGRNTEAFF.

This clonotype was counted a few times. The V gene is TRBV12-5, the J gene TRBJ1-1, with unresolved D. The CDR3 runs 15 residues. Trimming left V 7 bases short and J 3 bases short, with 18 bases between. The germline V gene has CDR1 LGHNT and CDR2 FRNRAP. The CDR3 DNA reads as TGTGCTAGTGCCAGTCCAAGGGTAGGAGACACTGAAGCTTTCTTT. Translated: CASASPRVGDTEAFF. Variable domain in full (rest from reference TRBV12-5 and TRBJ1-1): DARVTQTPRHKVTEMGQEVTMRCQPILGHNTVFWYRQTMMQGLELLAYFRNRAPLDDSGMPKDRFSAEMPDATLATLKIQPSEPRDSAVYFCASASPRVGDTEAFFGQGTRLTVV.

V gene TRBV12-3 or TRBV12-4 combines with J gene TRBJ2-2; no clear D. The CDR3 contains 15 residues. Trimming removed 3 bases at V and 2 bases at J, with 10 bases between. The CDR3, as DNA: TGTGCCAGCAGTTTTGGATGGGAAAACACCGGGGAGCTGTTTTTT. It translates to CASSFGWENTGELFF.

The chain combines TRBV10-3 with TRBJ1-5, with TRBD1 identical over 9 bases. The CDR3 length is 18 residues. The germline gives CDR1 ENHRY, CDR2 SYGVKD. V was pared by 8 bases and J by 7 bases, with 21 bases of the junction left unmatched. The CDR3 protein is CAIEGGPRQGVEGQPQHF. The CDR3 nucleotides read TGTGCCATCGAAGGAGGGCCAAGACAGGGGGTCGAAGGCCAGCCCCAGCATTTT.